The next 9 T cell receptor beta chains were all read from a single sample in a study of cytomegalovirus exposure and HLA in healthy donors. Primers included in the PCR were 60 Vbeta and 13 Jbeta primers. Profiled with immunoSEQ multiplex PCR; TCRdb holds only in-frame clones, not every one. The repertoire holds 80,000 to 90,000 clones, with 81% as singletons. Sequences were obtained from PBMCs. The origin of the receptors is a woman aged 30 to 39 in good health and CMV-seronegative.

The sample holds one count of this clone. The chain employs TRBV4-3 and TRBJ2-7, with 8 nucleotides matching TRBD2. The CDR3 extends over 16 amino acids. V lost 0 bases to trimming and J lost 7 bases; unmatched junction nucleotides: 11. Looked up from germline, CDR1 is LGHNA and CDR2 is YSLEER. This chain's CDR3 is CASSQDLTSGPWEQYF. The CDR3 coding sequence is TGCGCCAGCAGCCAAGATCTTACTAGCGGCCCATGGGAGCAGTACTTC.

In its sample, this clone was seen a few times. The chain is built from TRBV4-1 and TRBJ2-7, with 8 bases lining up with TRBD1. The V and J ends lost 1 base and 3 bases, in that order; junction bases with no gene match: 5. The CDR3 contains 15 residues. Germline CDR1 reads MGHRA; CDR2 reads YSYEKL. CDR3 loop: CASSQAPGGSYEQYF. As DNA, the CDR3 is TGCGCCAGCAGCCAAGCCCCAGGGGGCAGCTACGAGCAGTACTTC.

The chain combines TRBV27 with TRBJ2-7; D unclear. CDR3 length: 14 amino acids. The germline V gene encodes CDR1 MNHEY and CDR2 SMNVEV (reference sequence). Trimming cost V 2 bases and J 3 bases, with 11 bases left between them. The CDR3 coding sequence is TGTGCCAGCAGTTTACTAGTTAACCGCTACGAGCAGTACTTC. It specifies CASSLLVNRYEQYF.

V usage is TRBV10-3 and J usage is TRBJ1-1; D is ambiguous. Trimming cost V 10 bases and J 8 bases, with 11 bases left between them. The CDR3 runs 10 residues. Germline V gene data show CDR1 as ENHRY and CDR2 as SYGVKD. The CDR3 DNA reads TGTGCCACCCCCAATGTGGAAGCTTTCTTT. This encodes CATPNVEAFF.

The chain uses TRBV19 and TRBJ1-1; 7 bases agree with TRBD1. Germline CDR1 is LNHDA and CDR2 is SQIVND (reference sequence). J lost 1 base, V lost 6 bases, and 8 bases had no gene match. The CDR3 length is 15 residues. CDR3 sequence (DNA): TGTGCCAGTAGAAGCATGACAGGGAAGAACACTGAAGCTTTCTTT. Translation: CASRSMTGKNTEAFF. The entire variable domain, with the rest obtained from reference TRBV19 and TRBJ1-1, is as follows: DGGITQSPKYLFRKEGQNVTLSCEQNLNHDAMYWYRQDPGQGLRLIYYSQIVNDFQKGDIAEGYSVSREKKESFPLTVTSAQKNPTAFYLCASRSMTGKNTEAFFGQGTRLTVV.

The chain employs TRBV13 and TRBJ2-1; no clear D. The CDR3 spans 17 residues. Germline V gives CDR1 PRHDT, CDR2 FYEKMQ (reference sequence). Between the trimmed V and J ends, which lost 1 base and 4 bases, there was a span of 17 bases. The CDR3 region is CASSLVEWAGLYNEQFF. CDR3 coding DNA: TGTGCCAGCAGCTTAGTCGAGTGGGCCGGCCTTTACAATGAGCAGTTCTTC.

This rearrangement joins TRBV28 to TRBJ2-2; 7 bases align to TRBD1. The CDR3 is 13 residues long. Germline V gene data show CDR1 as MDHEN and CDR2 as SYDVKM. The V and J ends lost 7 bases and 5 bases, in that order; junction bases with no gene match: 4. This chain's CDR3 is CASTDRVTGELFF. The CDR3 nucleotides are TGTGCCAGCACCGACAGGGTGACCGGGGAGCTGTTTTTT.

This clone was detected only once. The chain couples TRBV29-1 to TRBJ1-2, with 7 bases matching TRBD1. The CDR3 is 16 amino acids. Germline CDR1 reads SQVTM; CDR2 reads ANQGSEA. V trimming: 0 bases; J trimming: 4 bases; junction bases outside the gene matches: 11. For the CDR3, the DNA is TGCAGCGTTGAAGACGCTGGGACAGCCTATATCTATGGCTACACCTTC. Translated: CSVEDAGTAYIYGYTF.

The chain employs TRBV14 and TRBJ2-5; D remains ambiguous. Germline V gene lookup returns CDR1 SGHDN and CDR2 FVKESK. V was clipped by 2 bases and J by 2 bases, with 12 bases between them. This CDR3 contains 15 residues. The chain's CDR3 is CASSQWSGTQETQYF. The CDR3 nucleotides are TGTGCCAGCAGCCAATGGTCAGGTACACAAGAGACCCAGTACTTC.